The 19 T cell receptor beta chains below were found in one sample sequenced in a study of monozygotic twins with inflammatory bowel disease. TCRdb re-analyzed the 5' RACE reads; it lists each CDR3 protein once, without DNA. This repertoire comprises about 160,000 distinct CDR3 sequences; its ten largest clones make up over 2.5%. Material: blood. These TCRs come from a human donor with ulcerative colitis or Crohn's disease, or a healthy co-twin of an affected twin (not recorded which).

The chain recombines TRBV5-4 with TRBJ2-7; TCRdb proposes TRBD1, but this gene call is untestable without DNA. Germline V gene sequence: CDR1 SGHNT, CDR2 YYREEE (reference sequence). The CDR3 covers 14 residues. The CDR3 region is CASSPGQGSYEQYF.

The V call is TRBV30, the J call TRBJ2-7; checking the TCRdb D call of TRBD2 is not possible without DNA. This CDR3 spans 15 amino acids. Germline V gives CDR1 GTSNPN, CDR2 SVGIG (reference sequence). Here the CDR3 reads CAWSMAGLGSYEQYF.

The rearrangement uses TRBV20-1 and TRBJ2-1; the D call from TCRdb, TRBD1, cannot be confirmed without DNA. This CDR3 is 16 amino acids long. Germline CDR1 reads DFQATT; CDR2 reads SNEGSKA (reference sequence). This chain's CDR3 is CSARDLTGGSYNEQFF.

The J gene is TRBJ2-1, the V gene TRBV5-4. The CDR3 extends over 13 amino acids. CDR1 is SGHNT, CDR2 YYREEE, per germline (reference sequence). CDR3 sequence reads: CASSRTGWDEQFF.

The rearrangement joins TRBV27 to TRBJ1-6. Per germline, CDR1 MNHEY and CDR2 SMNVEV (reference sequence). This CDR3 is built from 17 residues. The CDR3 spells CASSLIPQALDPSPLHF.

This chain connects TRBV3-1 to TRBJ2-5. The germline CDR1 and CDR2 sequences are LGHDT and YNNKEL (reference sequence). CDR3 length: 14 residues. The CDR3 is CASSQEQGWKTQYF.

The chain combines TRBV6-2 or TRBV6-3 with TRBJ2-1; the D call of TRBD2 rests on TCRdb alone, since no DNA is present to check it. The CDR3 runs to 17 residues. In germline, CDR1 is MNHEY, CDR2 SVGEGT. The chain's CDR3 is CASRTRIAGGGYNEQFF.

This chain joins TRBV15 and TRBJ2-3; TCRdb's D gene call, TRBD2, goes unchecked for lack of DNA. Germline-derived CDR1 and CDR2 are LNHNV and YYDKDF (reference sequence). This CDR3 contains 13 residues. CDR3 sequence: CATSRLAGDTQYF. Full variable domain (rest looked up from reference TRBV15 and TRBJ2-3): DAMVIQNPRYQVTQFGKPVTLSCSQTLNHNVMYWYQQKSSQAPKLLFHYYDKDFNNEADTPDNFQSRRPNTSFCFLDIRSPGLGDTAMYLCATSRLAGDTQYFGPGTRLTVL.

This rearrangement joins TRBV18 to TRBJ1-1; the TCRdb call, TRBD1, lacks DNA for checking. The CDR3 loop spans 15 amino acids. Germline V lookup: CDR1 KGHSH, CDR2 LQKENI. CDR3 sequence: CASSPQVTGDTEAFF.

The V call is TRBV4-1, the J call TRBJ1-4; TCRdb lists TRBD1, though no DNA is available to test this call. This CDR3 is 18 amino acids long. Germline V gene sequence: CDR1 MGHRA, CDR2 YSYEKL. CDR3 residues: CASSQARSTGQTNEKLFF.

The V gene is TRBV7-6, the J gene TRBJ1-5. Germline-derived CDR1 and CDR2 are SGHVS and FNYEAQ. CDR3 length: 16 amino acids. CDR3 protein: CASSPRVRGPGQPQHF.

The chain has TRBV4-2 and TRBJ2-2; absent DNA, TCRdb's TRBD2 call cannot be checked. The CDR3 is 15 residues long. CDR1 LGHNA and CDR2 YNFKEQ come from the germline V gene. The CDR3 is CAGSQARVGTGELFF.

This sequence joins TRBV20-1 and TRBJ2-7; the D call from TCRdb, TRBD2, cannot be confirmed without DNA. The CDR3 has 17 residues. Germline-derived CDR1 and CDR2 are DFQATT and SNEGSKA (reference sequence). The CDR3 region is CSAREGGLAGHSYEQYF.

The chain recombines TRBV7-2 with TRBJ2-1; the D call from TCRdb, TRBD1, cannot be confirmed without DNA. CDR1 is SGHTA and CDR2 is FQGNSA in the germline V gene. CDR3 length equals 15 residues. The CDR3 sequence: CASSLVGPGGNEQFF. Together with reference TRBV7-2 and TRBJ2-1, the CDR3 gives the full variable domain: GAGVSQSPSNKVTEKGKDVELRCDPISGHTALYWYRQSLGQGLEFLIYFQGNSAPDKSGLPSDRFSAERTGGSVSTLTIQRTQQEDSAVYLCASSLVGPGGNEQFFGPGTRLTVL.

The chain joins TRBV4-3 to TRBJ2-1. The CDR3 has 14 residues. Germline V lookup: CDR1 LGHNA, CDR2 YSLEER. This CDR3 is CASSQAGPYNEQFF.

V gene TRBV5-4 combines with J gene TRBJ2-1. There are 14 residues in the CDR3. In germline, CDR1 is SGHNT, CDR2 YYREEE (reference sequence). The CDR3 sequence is CASGRVDQNNEQFF.

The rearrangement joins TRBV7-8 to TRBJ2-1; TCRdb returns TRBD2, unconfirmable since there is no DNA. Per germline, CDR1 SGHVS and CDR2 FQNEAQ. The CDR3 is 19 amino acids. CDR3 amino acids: CASSPGLAGEWGLDNEQFF.

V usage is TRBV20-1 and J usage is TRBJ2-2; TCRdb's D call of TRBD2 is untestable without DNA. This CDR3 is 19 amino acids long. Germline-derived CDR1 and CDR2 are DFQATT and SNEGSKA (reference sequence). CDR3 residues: CSARDSGTSGRGNTGELFF.

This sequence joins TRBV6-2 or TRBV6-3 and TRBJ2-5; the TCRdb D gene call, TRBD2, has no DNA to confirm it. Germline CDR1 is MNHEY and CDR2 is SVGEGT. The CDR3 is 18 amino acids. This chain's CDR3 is CASSYSQGSGRGGETQYF.